This TCR beta chain was identified during a study of blood T cell repertoires in COVID-19. Study at large: PBMCs, B-cell-depleted T cells, or T cells provided the cDNA or gDNA that made up the material.

The CDR3 extends over 14 amino acids. Germline V gives CDR1 MDHEN, CDR2 SYDVKM. The J segment lost 2 bases and the V segment lost 5 bases, leaving 4 bases of the junction unmatched. The authors' processing: Scientists estimated how many nucleated cells there were by amplifying reference gene primers. Clones were sequenced by immunoSEQ multiplex PCR, and TCRdb holds only the in-frame ones, with some missing. V and J calls and clone size are given by that table; D and trimming were obtained from the DNA. The repertoire holds about 100,000 clones, just over 90% seen once, with roughly 1.3% in the top ten.

Sample: peripheral blood. The gene calls are TRBV28 and TRBJ1-1; the match to TRBD1 covers 8 bases. This receptor was obtained from a young woman with acute or convalescent COVID-19. The CDR3 protein is CASSPDRVNTEAFF. CDR3 bases: TGTGCCAGCAGTCCGGACAGGGTTAACACTGAAGCTTTCTTT.